This TCR beta chain appears in the sequencing data of a study of T cells in Graves' hyperthyroidism and ophthalmopathy. Study-wide results and caveats: Blood also contained most expanded thyroid clonotypes above 0.001. The model forecast ophthalmopathy, anticipating it by a median around 6.4 months before onset.

Researchers took RNA transcripts and amplified the TCR beta CDR3 regions from them. The TCR CDR3 was amplified in a first-round RT-PCR using the HTBI primer set. MiXCR, applied by TCRdb to the multiplex PCR reads, yields one record per CDR3 protein. The sample records roughly 93,000 distinct CDR3 sequences, approximately 40% being singletons. For Graves' hyperthyroidism to be stable, ophthalmopathy could not progress within 18 months. Reasons for excluding patients were uncontrolled infection, other autoimmune disease, pregnancy or lactation. This clonotype was counted a single time. Its antigen is unidentified. Its ends do not fully match the called genes, so a read error is possible. This CDR3 has 14 residues. Per the germline V gene, CDR1 is SGHRS and CDR2 is YFSETQ.

J is TRBJ2-7 and V is TRBV5-1; TRBD1 or TRBD2 may be the D gene (5 bases each). This clonotype was sampled from a woman in her 30s with Graves' hyperthyroidism. The sequencing sample was made of peripheral blood or thyroid tissue (not recorded which). CDR3 in amino acids: CASGLERGSDGQYF. CDR3 bases: TGCGCCAGCGGCTTGGAACGGGGCAGTGACGGGCAGTACTTC.